This TCR beta chain was identified in a study of shared clonotypes between healthy human individuals. Overall study context: Researchers assigned three CD4 naive, three CD4 memory, two CD8 naive and one CD8 memory plate to each donor.

Some clones are missing from TCRdb's copy, which holds only in-frame ones; the method was immunoSEQ multiplex PCR. The profile shows some 700,000 clones, 80% to 95% of them singletons. CDR1 is KGHSH, CDR2 LQKENI, per germline. This CDR3 has 15 amino acids. V lost 4 bases, J lost 2 bases, and 4 bases stayed unmatched. The TCR was taken from a young man in good health. Some clones in this sample may be carry-over from other donors' samples. The rearrangement joins TRBV18 to TRBJ2-7; 11 nucleotides align to TRBD1. Sequencing used memory CD8+ T cells from PBMCs. Noted subset: CD45RO+ cells pooled with CCR7-negative TemRA cells. The CDR3 loop is CASSRPGQGAYEQYF. The CDR3 region has the DNA TGTGCCAGCTCACGCCCGGGACAGGGGGCCTACGAGCAGTACTTC.